One and the same sample provided the 5 T cell receptor beta chains below, sequenced in a study of blood T cell repertoires in COVID-19. TCRdb keeps only in-frame clones here, not all; method: immunoSEQ multiplex PCR. The top ten hold about an eighth of the sample, which has about 180,000 clones, about 80% seen once. Material: PBMCs or T cells enriched from blood (not recorded which). The receptor source for this set is a man aged 60-69 years who had been exposed to COVID-19.

A single count supports this clone. The chain joins TRBV18 to TRBJ2-7; D unresolved. Germline CDR1 reads KGHSH; CDR2 reads LQKENI. The CDR3 extends over 13 amino acids. V lost 2 bases to trimming and J lost 4 bases, with 9 bases between them. The CDR3: CASSPDLLYEQYF. For the CDR3, the DNA is TGTGCCAGCTCACCAGACTTGCTTTACGAGCAGTACTTC.

J is TRBJ2-1 and V is TRBV9; 11 bases align to TRBD2. The CDR3 sequence is 14 residues long. V lost 3 bases and J lost 9; bases outside the gene matches: 5. CDR1 is SGDLS and CDR2 is YYNGEE in the germline V gene. The CDR3 DNA reads TGTGCCAGCAGCGGACCGGGACTAGCGGCTGAGCAGTTCTTC. The encoded protein is CASSGPGLAAEQFF.

The V gene is TRBV19, the J gene TRBJ2-1, with D maybe TRBD2 (5 bases). This CDR3 region has 14 residues. Trimming cost V 4 bases and J 9 bases, with 16 bases left between them. Germline V gene sequence: CDR1 LNHDA, CDR2 SQIVND (reference sequence). CDR3 protein: CASSSLSGIGEQFF. DNA of the CDR3: TGTGCCAGTAGTAGTCTTTCCGGGATCGGTGAGCAGTTCTTC.

The rearrangement links TRBV7-2 to TRBJ2-7; D unclear. In germline, CDR1 is SGHTA, CDR2 FQGNSA. The CDR3 runs to 14 residues. V shed 5 bases and J shed 0 bases, with 11 bases lying between them. CDR3 residues: CASSLSWSSYEQYF. The CDR3 DNA reads as TGTGCCAGCAGCCTTAGCTGGAGCTCCTACGAGCAGTACTTC.

The V and J genes are TRBV7-7 and TRBJ2-1; 8 nucleotides align to TRBD2. The CDR3 totals 15 residues. V was clipped by 1 base and J by 8 bases; unmatched bases: 7. The V gene's germline CDR1 is SSHAT and CDR2 FNYEAQ (reference sequence). In DNA, the CDR3 is TGTGCCAGCAGCTTAGGGCCAGCGGGAGTTGATGAGCAGTTCTTC. This translates into CASSLGPAGVDEQFF.